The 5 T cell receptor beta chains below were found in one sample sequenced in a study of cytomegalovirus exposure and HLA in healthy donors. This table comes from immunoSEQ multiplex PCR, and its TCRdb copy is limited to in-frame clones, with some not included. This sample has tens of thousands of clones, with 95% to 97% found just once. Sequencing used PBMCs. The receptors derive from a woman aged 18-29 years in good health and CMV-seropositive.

The CDR3 sequence: CASRQGAGTEAFF. The CDR3 DNA is TGTGCCAGCAGACAGGGGGCGGGCACTGAAGCTTTCTTT. The chain joins TRBV6-1 to TRBJ1-1; 9 bases align to TRBD1. CDR3 length: 13 residues. Germline values: CDR1 MNHNS, CDR2 SASEGT. After removal of 6 bases from V and 4 bases from J, the junction contained 3 bases not matched to a gene.

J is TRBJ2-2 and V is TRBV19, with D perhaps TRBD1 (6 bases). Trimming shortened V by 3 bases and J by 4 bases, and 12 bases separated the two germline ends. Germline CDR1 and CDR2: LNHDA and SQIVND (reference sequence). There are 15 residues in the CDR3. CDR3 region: CASSITGSGTGELFF. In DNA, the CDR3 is TGTGCCAGTAGTATCACAGGGTCTGGCACCGGGGAGCTGTTTTTT.

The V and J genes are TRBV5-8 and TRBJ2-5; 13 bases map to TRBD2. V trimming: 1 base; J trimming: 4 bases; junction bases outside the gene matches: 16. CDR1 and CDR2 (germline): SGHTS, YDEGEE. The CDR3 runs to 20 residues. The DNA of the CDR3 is TGTGCCAGCAGCTTGAAGGGAAGTGGACTAGCGGGAGAATTAGGAGAGACCCAGTACTTC. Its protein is CASSLKGSGLAGELGETQYF.

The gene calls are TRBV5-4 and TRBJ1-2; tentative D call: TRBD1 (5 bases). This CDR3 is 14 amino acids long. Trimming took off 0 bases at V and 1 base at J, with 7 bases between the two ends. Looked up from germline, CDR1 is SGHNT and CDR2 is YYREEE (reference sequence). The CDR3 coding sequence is TGTGCCAGCAGCTTGGTCCAGGGTAACTATGGCTACACCTTC. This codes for CASSLVQGNYGYTF.

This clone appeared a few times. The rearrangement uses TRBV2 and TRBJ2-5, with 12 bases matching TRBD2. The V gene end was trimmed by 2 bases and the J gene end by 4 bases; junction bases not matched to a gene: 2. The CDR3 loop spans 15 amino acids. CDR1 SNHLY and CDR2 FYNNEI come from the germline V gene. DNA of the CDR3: TGTGCCAGCAGTGAAAGACTAGCGGGAGTAGAGACCCAGTACTTC. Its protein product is CASSERLAGVETQYF.